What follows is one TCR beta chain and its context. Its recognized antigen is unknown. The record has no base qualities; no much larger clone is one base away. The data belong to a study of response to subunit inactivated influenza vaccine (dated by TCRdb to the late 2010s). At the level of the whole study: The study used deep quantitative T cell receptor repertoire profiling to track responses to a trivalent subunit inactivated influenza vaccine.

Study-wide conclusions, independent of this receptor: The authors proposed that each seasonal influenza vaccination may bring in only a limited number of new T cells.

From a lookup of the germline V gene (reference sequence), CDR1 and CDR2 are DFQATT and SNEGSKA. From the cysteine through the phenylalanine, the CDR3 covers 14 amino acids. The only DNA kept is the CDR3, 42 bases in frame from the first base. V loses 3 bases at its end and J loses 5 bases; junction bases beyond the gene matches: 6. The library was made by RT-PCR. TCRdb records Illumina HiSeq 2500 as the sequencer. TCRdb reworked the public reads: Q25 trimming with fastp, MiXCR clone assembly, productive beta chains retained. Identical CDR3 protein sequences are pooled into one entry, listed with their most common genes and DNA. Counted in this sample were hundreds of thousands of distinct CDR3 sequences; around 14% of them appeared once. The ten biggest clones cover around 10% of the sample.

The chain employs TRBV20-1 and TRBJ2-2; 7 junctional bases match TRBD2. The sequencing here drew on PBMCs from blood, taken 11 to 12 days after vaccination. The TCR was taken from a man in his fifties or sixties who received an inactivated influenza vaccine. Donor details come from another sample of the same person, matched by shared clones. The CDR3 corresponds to CSARLAGVTGELFF. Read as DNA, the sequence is TGCAGTGCTAGGTTGGCGGGAGTAACCGGGGAGCTGTTTTTT.